This T cell receptor (beta chain) came from a study of T cell responses to AZD1222 COVID-19 vaccine (dated by TCRdb to 2020 to 2022). Regarding the study in general: Because spike-specific TCR depth and breadth did not differ between the two schedules, AZD1222 recipients who got a second dose at roughly 4 weeks were pooled with those who got a second dose at roughly 12 weeks. Enrollment into the trials was organized by age into subgroups of 18-55, 56-69 and 70-plus years, and those subgroups contained about 160, 30 and 59 TCR-sequenced participants, respectively. TCR sequencing was performed for roughly 240 trial participants, of whom 200 to 220 were given two doses of AZD1222 and around 25 were given two doses of MenACWY control vaccine. What the study reported, not specific to this receptor: Most participants were white British and females outnumbered males, and the authors suggested that clonal diversity may have been underestimated. Because no day 14 peak-response samples were available, the repertoires could be characterized only after the peak T cell response. Only five or six AZD1222 recipients were SARS-CoV-2 seropositive at baseline, limiting conclusions about previously exposed vaccinees. Vaccine-associated CD4 TCRs spanned the whole spike protein, with dominant responses in regions 160-218 and 743-854. In the small 56-69-year group, the increase in depth fell short of significance, most likely because of low power. After two AZD1222 doses, both the breadth and the depth of spike-specific TCRs were significantly higher than at day 0 and than in MenACWY recipients. Epitopes outside the regions mutated in the B.1.351 and B.1.1.7 variants were reportedly recognized by nearly half of the unique spike-specific TCRs.

V is pared back by 6 bases and J by 8 bases, with 16 bases lying between the germline termini. CDR1 and CDR2, per the germline V gene, are MNHEY and SVGEGT. Counted from cysteine to phenylalanine, this CDR3 has 13 amino acids. The CDR3 DNA has 39 bases and is translated from base 1. The CDR3 regions of human TCRbeta chains were analyzed by immunosequencing. As for the original processing: TCRs in the repertoires were matched against a reference library of SARS-CoV-2-specific TCRs that had been generated with the MIRA antigen-specificity platform. Breadth was defined as the fraction of unique TCRs that were SARS-CoV-2-associated, and depth was defined as the fraction of total T cells that were SARS-CoV-2-associated. Using the MIRA data, each spike-specific TCR was mapped to the spike region that the TCR reacts to and placed in a CD4 or CD8 class. Log10-transformed breadth and depth values were compared by one-way ANOVA with Sidak's multiple comparisons tests. TCRdb stores this immuneACCESS table with in-frame sequences only. Part of the clones is absent; in the studies checked, under half of the shortfall reflects unresolved V genes, and no reason is known for the rest. The DNA was the basis for D and trimming; V, J and clone size are from that table. This sample comprises 90,000 to 150,000 clones, roughly 90% of them detected only once. The ten top clones hold roughly 4% of the sample.

A single count supports this clone. Its antigen remains unidentified. No base-level quality is on record; no much larger clone is a single base apart. This specimen's time point label, interpreted: baseline before first vaccination. Samples from vaccinated people were obtained from the UK trials COV001 and COV002, which included a single-blind randomized controlled phase 2/3 trial of AZD1222 (ChAdOx1 nCoV-19) in healthy adults. Trial participant PBMC samples were collected at day 0 and day 28 after the second dose for TCRbeta chain sequencing. This sequence was found in an adult in good health. Sequencing used peripheral blood, obtained on day 0 of AZD1222 vaccination. The rearrangement joined TRBV6-2 or TRBV6-3 to TRBJ1-2, with the D gene uncertain. The CDR3 region has the sequence CASSPRFLGGYTF. The sequence in DNA is TGTGCCAGCAGCCCTCGGTTCTTAGGCGGCTACACCTTC.